This section outlines one T cell receptor beta chain sequence together with its context. The junction had 10 bases not matched to a gene; V was cut back by 5 bases and J by 8 bases. CDR3 size: 15 residues. Germline lookup yields CDR1 SGHTA and CDR2 FQGNSA. The entry originates in a study of blood T cell repertoires in COVID-19. Whole-study context: From T cells, B-cell-depleted T cells, or PBMCs came the material, which was cDNA or gDNA.

Profiling relied on immunoSEQ multiplex PCR, and the TCRdb table lists in-frame clones only, not all of them. The table includes more than 85,000 clones, roughly 80% detected once. V is TRBV7-2 and J is TRBJ2-1, with 9 bases aligning to TRBD1. The sequence derives from a human donor in a cohort sampled during active or convalescent COVID-19. What was sequenced was peripheral blood. The CDR3 sequence: CASSPAPGTGYEQFF. The CDR3 DNA reads TGTGCCAGCAGCCCCGCCCCCGGGACAGGGTATGAGCAGTTCTTC.